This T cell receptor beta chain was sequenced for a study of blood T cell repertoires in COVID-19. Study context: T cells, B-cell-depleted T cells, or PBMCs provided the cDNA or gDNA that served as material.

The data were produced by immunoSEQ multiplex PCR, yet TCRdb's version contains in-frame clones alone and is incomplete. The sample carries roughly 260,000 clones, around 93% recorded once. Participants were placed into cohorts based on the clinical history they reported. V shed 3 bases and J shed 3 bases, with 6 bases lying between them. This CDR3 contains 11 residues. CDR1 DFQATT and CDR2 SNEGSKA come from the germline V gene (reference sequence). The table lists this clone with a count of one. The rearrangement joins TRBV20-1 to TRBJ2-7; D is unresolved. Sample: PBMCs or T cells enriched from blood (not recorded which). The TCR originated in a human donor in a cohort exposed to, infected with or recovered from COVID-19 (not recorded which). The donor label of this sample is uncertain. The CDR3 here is CSASQVYEQYF. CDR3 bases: TGCAGTGCTAGTCAGGTCTACGAGCAGTACTTC.